A selection of T cell receptor beta chains follows, all from one sample in a study of shared clonotypes between healthy human individuals. Clones were read by immunoSEQ multiplex PCR, and TCRdb kept only the in-frame ones, dropping some. The table has some 1.5 million clones, 95% to 99% seen once. The sample comprised naive CD4+ T cells sorted from blood. These receptors all stem from a man aged 25-45 years in good health. CDR3s include the opening cysteine and the closing phenylalanine or tryptophan.

j_call	v_call	cdr3_aa
TRBJ2-1	TRBV6-5	CASSTRTNSYNEQFF
TRBJ1-6	TRBV7-2	CASSLVWGAAGSPLHF
TRBJ2-4	TRBV19	CASSVGGRAFLAKNIQYF
TRBJ2-2	TRBV7-9	CASSLGGLAGDTGELFF
TRBJ1-2	TRBV18	CASSPPGQRGYGYTF
TRBJ2-1	TRBV9	CASSFRSGTSGSGEQFF
TRBJ2-5	TRBV6-7	CASSYSTFEGETQYF
TRBJ1-5	TRBV7-2	CASSLYGGNSNQPQHF
TRBJ1-5	TRBV2	CASSEQGHDQPQHF
TRBJ2-1	TRBV2	CATQTGPTSEQFF
TRBJ1-5	TRBV28	CASSLTLESNQPQHF
TRBJ2-1	TRBV18	CASSPAASALLWNEQFF
TRBJ2-2	TRBV4-3	CASSQDTAGGPTGELFF
TRBJ2-2	TRBV27	CASRPGDRAGSGELFF
TRBJ2-1	TRBV5-1	CASSAAGLSYNEQFF
TRBJ2-1	TRBV4-1	CASSQATPSINEQFF
TRBJ2-7	TRBV14	CASSQNPGGPYEQYF
TRBJ1-3	TRBV29-1	CSVEDQVISGNTIYF
TRBJ2-2	TRBV5-1	CASRPGTGNTGELFF
TRBJ2-3	TRBV7-2	CASRLAGGAPDTQYF
TRBJ1-2	TRBV5-1	CASSVGQSNYGYTF
TRBJ2-7	TRBV5-4	CASSLQGPYEQYF
TRBJ2-6	TRBV7-3	CASSLMGLGNVLTF
TRBJ2-7	TRBV5-1	CASAGQGGYEQYF
TRBJ2-2	TRBV9	CASSVSGSWELFF
TRBJ2-1	TRBV7-8	CASSPDAASGTYNEQFF
TRBJ1-5	TRBV7-7	CASSLGPNQPQHF
TRBJ1-2	TRBV5-6	CASSFFTTTNYGYTF
TRBJ2-7	TRBV7-2	CASSALAGGSAGYEQYF
TRBJ2-1	TRBV5-1	CASSPRTSENNEQFF
TRBJ2-2	TRBV11-2	CASSLVVAGELFF
TRBJ2-1	TRBV11-3	CASSLNPGTGEQFF
TRBJ1-4	TRBV4-3	CASSQGPGQGEEKLFF
TRBJ2-7	TRBV2	CATTEGKAEQYF
TRBJ2-7	TRBV28	CASRARSEQYF
TRBJ2-7	TRBV11-2	CASSLGTGQYF
TRBJ2-3	TRBV6-6	CASSALGGGLDTQYF
TRBJ2-7	TRBV27	CASSTAGGESYEQYF
TRBJ2-3	TRBV28	CASSLGTGGSDTQYF
TRBJ2-7	TRBV10-2	CASGQQDEQYF
TRBJ2-5	TRBV6-1	CASSVAPETQYF